These 30 T cell receptor beta chains were all obtained from the same sample, sequenced in a study of T cells in tuberculosis. Some clones are missing from TCRdb's copy, which holds only in-frame ones; the method was immunoSEQ multiplex PCR. Counted here are about 59,000 clones, 81% occurring once; the ten biggest clones make up 9.5% to 15%. After thawing and overnight rest, PBMC were stained with GMM-loaded CD1B tetramer, viability dye and anti-CD3 for sorting. C32 glucose monomycolate from Rhodococcus equi was loaded onto the CD1B tetramers. Sequenced sample: CD1b-GMM tetramer-negative cells sorted from PBMCs. Every receptor here comes from an adult woman with latent tuberculosis.

The genes are TRBV4-1 and TRBJ2-5, with 11 bases matching TRBD2. The germline V gene has CDR1 MGHRA and CDR2 YSYEKL. The J segment lost 5 bases and the V segment lost 1 base, leaving 3 bases of the junction unmatched. This CDR3 region has 15 residues. The CDR3 coding sequence is TGCGCCAGCAGCCAAGTTTCTAGCGGGGGGGAGACCCAGTACTTC. Its translation is CASSQVSSGGETQYF.

This rearrangement joins TRBV11-2 to TRBJ1-2, with TRBD1 identical over 7 bases. CDR1 and CDR2 (germline): SGHAT, FQNNGV. V was clipped by 0 bases and J by 5 bases; unmatched bases: 3. This CDR3 is built from 14 residues. The CDR3 nucleotides are TGTGCCAGCAGCTTAGACAGGGGGTCTTATGGCTACACCTTC. This encodes CASSLDRGSYGYTF.

J is TRBJ2-1 and V is TRBV2; 10 nucleotides align to TRBD2. Germline values: CDR1 SNHLY, CDR2 FYNNEI. The V segment lost 5 bases and the J segment 4 bases; nucleotides outside the gene matches: 5. The CDR3 loop spans 15 amino acids. The CDR3 coding sequence is TGTGCCAGCAGTTTTCGACTAGCGGGTTACAATGAGCAGTTCTTC. Its protein is CASSFRLAGYNEQFF.

This sequence joins TRBV4-1 and TRBJ2-7; the D is unclear. CDR1 is MGHRA, CDR2 YSYEKL, per germline. Trimming pared 4 bases from V and 3 bases from J, leaving 10 bases between. The CDR3 is made up of 13 amino acids. CDR3 loop: CASSLLYDYEQYF. CDR3 bases: TGCGCCAGCAGCCTCCTCTACGACTACGAGCAGTACTTC.

This chain links TRBV14 with TRBJ2-7; TRBD2 aligns across 7 bases. The CDR3 sequence is 14 residues long. The germline CDR1 and CDR2 sequences are SGHDN and FVKESK. V was clipped by 4 bases and J by 0 bases; unmatched bases: 3. CDR3 region: CASSLRGISYEQYF. The CDR3 nucleotides are TGTGCCAGCAGCCTGCGGGGGATCTCCTACGAGCAGTACTTC.

The chain recombines TRBV7-8 with TRBJ2-7, with 8 bases lining up with TRBD1. The CDR3 loop spans 16 amino acids. Germline CDR1 reads SGHVS; CDR2 reads FQNEAQ. Trimming cost V 1 base and J 7 bases; bases outside gene matches: 12. CDR3 region: CASSLVSQGATREQYF. CDR3 DNA: TGTGCCAGCAGCTTAGTTAGCCAGGGGGCAACTCGTGAGCAGTACTTC. Combining the CDR3 with reference TRBV7-8 and TRBJ2-7 gives the whole variable domain GAGVSQSPRYKVAKRGQDVALRCDPISGHVSLFWYQQALGQGPEFLTYFQNEAQLDKSGLPSDRFFAERPEGSVSTLKIQRTQQEDSAVYLCASSLVSQGATREQYFGPGTRLTVT.

This chain connects TRBV19 to TRBJ1-1; D gene uncertain. The CDR3 is 15 residues long. Trimming left V 7 bases short and J 2 bases short, with 17 bases between. From germline, CDR1 is LNHDA and CDR2 SQIVND (reference sequence). CDR3 sequence: CASIPAGFQNTEAFF. The CDR3, as DNA: TGTGCCAGTATCCCGGCGGGGTTTCAAAACACTGAAGCTTTCTTT.

About this clone itself: The junction shows a germline mismatch at one end, possibly a read error. V is TRBV6-1 and J is TRBJ2-5, with TRBD2 matching 12 bases. Matching the DNA end better, TRBJ2-7 makes the J call doubtful. The CDR3 is 14 amino acids. In germline, CDR1 is MNHNS, CDR2 SASEGT. The CDR3 nucleotides are TGTGGCAGCACTAGCGGGGGGACACCCTACGAGCAGTACTTC. It is translated as CGSTSGGTPYEQYF.

This clone was seen more than once but under ten times. The chain joins TRBV6-1 to TRBJ2-2, with TRBD1 matching 7 bases. Trimming cost V 5 bases and J 1 base; bases outside gene matches: 1. This CDR3 spans 14 amino acids. In germline, CDR1 is MNHNS, CDR2 SASEGT. CDR3 in amino acids: CASSWDRNTGELFF. The CDR3 DNA reads TGTGCCAGCAGTTGGGACAGGAACACCGGGGAGCTGTTTTTT.

This rearrangement joins TRBV28 to TRBJ2-7; TRBD1 matches 9 bases. This CDR3 is built from 15 residues. Germline lookup yields CDR1 MDHEN and CDR2 SYDVKM. The trim removed 5 bases at V and 6 bases at J, leaving 11 bases unmatched. CDR3 region: CASSPHPTGGSEQYF. The CDR3 coding sequence is TGTGCCAGCAGTCCCCACCCGACAGGGGGGAGCGAGCAGTACTTC.

The chain is built from TRBV11-3 and TRBJ2-5; TRBD1 matches at 7 bases. Per germline, CDR1 SGHNT and CDR2 YENEEA. There are 14 residues in the CDR3. V lost 5 bases, J lost 4 bases, and 7 bases stayed unmatched. CDR3 bases: TGTGCCAGCAGCCGAGGGGGCCTCGGAGAGACCCAGTACTTC. This encodes CASSRGGLGETQYF.

This clone has just a few counts. The chain employs TRBV9 and TRBJ2-1; D is possibly TRBD1 (5 bases). The CDR3 totals 14 residues. Germline-derived CDR1 and CDR2 are SGDLS and YYNGEE. The V gene lost 1 base and the J gene lost 4 bases, with 9 bases spanning the gap. This CDR3 is CASSVQGIYNEQFF. CDR3 in DNA: TGTGCCAGCAGCGTACAGGGTATATACAATGAGCAGTTCTTC.

The genes are TRBV27 and TRBJ2-7, with TRBD2 matching over 9 bases. Germline V gene lookup returns CDR1 MNHEY and CDR2 SMNVEV (reference sequence). The V gene end was trimmed by 6 bases and the J gene end by 4 bases; junction bases not matched to a gene: 13. The CDR3 is made up of 16 amino acids. This CDR3 is CASRSLSGSLSYEQYF. DNA for the CDR3: TGTGCCAGCAGATCCCTTAGCGGGAGTCTGAGTTACGAGCAGTACTTC.

The CDR3 spells CASSEAWGGISSYEQYF. The CDR3 bases are TGTGCCAGCAGTGAAGCCTGGGGGGGGATTAGTTCCTACGAGCAGTACTTC. The rearrangement joins TRBV6-1 to TRBJ2-7; 7 nucleotides align to TRBD2. J gave up 1 base and V 0 bases, and 9 bases lay outside the gene matches. Germline V CDR1 and CDR2: MNHNS, SASEGT. This CDR3 is 17 amino acids long.

The rearrangement links TRBV19 to TRBJ1-1; the match to TRBD1 covers 7 bases. CDR1 is LNHDA and CDR2 is SQIVND in the germline V gene (reference sequence). CDR3 length: 12 amino acids. V shed 5 bases, J shed 12 bases, and the junction held 9 bases outside the gene matches. DNA for the CDR3: TGTGCCAGTAGTCTACGACAGGGTACGACTTTCTTT. It specifies CASSLRQGTTFF.

V is TRBV5-1 and J is TRBJ1-1, with 7 bases aligning to TRBD1. Germline V CDR1 and CDR2: SGHRS, YFSETQ. The CDR3 extends over 15 amino acids. With V trimmed by 0 bases and J by 5 bases, 7 bases remained unmatched. Here the CDR3 reads CASSLEGGLRTEAFF. CDR3 bases: TGCGCCAGCAGCTTGGAAGGGGGCTTACGAACTGAAGCTTTCTTT.

The sample holds a few counts of this clone. The chain recombines TRBV6-1 with TRBJ1-1; D is unclear. The CDR3 has 13 residues. The germline V gene has CDR1 MNHNS and CDR2 SASEGT. Trimming removed 5 bases from V and 1 base from J, with 8 bases in between. CDR3 in amino acids: CASSPGRNTEAFF. The CDR3 nucleotides are TGTGCCAGCAGTCCTGGGCGGAACACTGAAGCTTTCTTT.

The chain recombines TRBV7-6 with TRBJ1-3; D is perhaps TRBD1 (5 bases). Trimming cost V 4 bases and J 2 bases, with 15 bases left between them. CDR3 length: 16 amino acids. Germline CDR1 SGHVS, CDR2 FNYEAQ. CDR3: CASSSRFRGAGNTIYF. DNA of the CDR3: TGTGCCAGCAGCTCCCGATTCCGGGGGGCTGGAAACACCATATATTTT.

The chain recombines TRBV11-2 with TRBJ2-2; D may be TRBD1 (5 bases). Germline assignment: CDR1 SGHAT and CDR2 FQNNGV. The CDR3 extends over 17 amino acids. The V and J ends lost 3 bases and 0 bases respectively, with 14 bases between them. The CDR3 sequence: CASSFRDRPTNTGELFF. The CDR3 DNA follows: TGTGCCAGCAGCTTCCGAGACAGACCCACGAACACCGGGGAGCTGTTTTTT.

This chain uses TRBV6-5 with TRBJ1-2; D unresolved. With 7 bases removed from V and 8 bases from J, the gap between germline ends came to 14 bases. The CDR3 contains 12 residues. The germline V gene has CDR1 MNHEY and CDR2 SVGAGI. CDR3 DNA sequence: TGTGCCAGCACCACGAGACTAGGCGGCTACACCTTC. As protein: CASTTRLGGYTF.

CDR3 region: CASSSTRETQYF. DNA for the CDR3: TGTGCCAGCAGCTCCACTAGGGAGACCCAGTACTTC. This chain uses TRBV7-2 with TRBJ2-5; weak D call: TRBD2 (5 bases). Germline values: CDR1 SGHTA, CDR2 FQGNSA. CDR3 length: 12 amino acids. Deletions cut 4 bases from V and 5 bases from J, with 8 bases between.

In its sample, this clone was seen a few times. The rearrangement uses TRBV2 and TRBJ2-7; 7 bases map to TRBD1. The CDR3 totals 14 residues. J was trimmed by 0 bases and V by 5 bases; bases with no gene match: 4. Germline CDR1 is SNHLY and CDR2 is FYNNEI. CDR3 residues: CASSRDSPSYEQYF. CDR3 bases: TGTGCCAGCAGTAGGGACAGTCCCTCCTACGAGCAGTACTTC.

The CDR3 is CASSLEWTSYEQYF. Written as DNA, the CDR3 is TGTGCCAGCAGCTTGGAATGGACATCATACGAGCAGTACTTC. The rearrangement joins TRBV5-6 to TRBJ2-7, with D perhaps TRBD1 (5 bases). The CDR3 totals 14 residues. CDR1 and CDR2 from the germline V gene are SGHDT and YYEEEE. V was clipped by 0 bases and J by 4 bases, with 11 bases between them.

The chain recombines TRBV5-4 with TRBJ1-2, with D perhaps TRBD1 (6 bases). CDR3 length: 13 amino acids. Trimming pared 1 base from V and 8 bases from J, leaving 12 bases between. Germline values: CDR1 SGHNT, CDR2 YYREEE (reference sequence). CDR3 residues: CASSLTGSGGYTF. The CDR3 nucleotides are TGTGCCAGCAGCTTGACAGGGTCCGGCGGCTACACCTTC.

This chain joins TRBV9 and TRBJ2-7; perhaps TRBD1 as D (6 bases). Looked up from germline, CDR1 is SGDLS and CDR2 is YYNGEE. The CDR3 length is 13 residues. V dropped 5 bases and J dropped 1 base, with 10 bases sitting between them. The CDR3 spells CASSRTESYEQYF. CDR3 nucleotide sequence: TGTGCCAGCAGTCGGACAGAGTCCTACGAGCAGTACTTC.

The chain recombines TRBV7-2 with TRBJ1-5, with 9 positions matching TRBD1. Trimming removed 6 bases from V and 3 bases from J; junction bases left unmatched: 6. CDR1 is SGHTA, CDR2 FQGNSA, per germline. The CDR3 consists of 15 residues. Here the CDR3 reads CASRPTGGYNQPQHF. DNA for the CDR3: TGTGCCAGCAGGCCTACAGGGGGCTACAATCAGCCCCAGCATTTT.

The gene calls are TRBV5-1 and TRBJ1-1, with 11 bases fitting TRBD1. The CDR3 runs 14 residues. The V segment lost 3 bases and the J segment 11 bases; nucleotides outside the gene matches: 9. CDR1 is SGHRS and CDR2 is YFSETQ in the germline V gene. CDR3 DNA sequence: TGCGCCAGCAGCTCTGGACAGGGGGCCACGGGGGCTTTCTTT. It is translated as CASSSGQGATGAFF.

The gene calls are TRBV4-2 and TRBJ1-2, with D perhaps matching TRBD1 (6 bases). V was pared by 1 base and J by 4 bases, with 7 bases between. The CDR3 sequence is 13 residues long. Per germline, CDR1 LGHNA and CDR2 YNFKEQ. This CDR3 is CASSQVDSYGYTF. CDR3 coding DNA: TGTGCCAGCAGCCAAGTGGACAGCTATGGCTACACCTTC.

CDR3 protein: CASSLWTPPTDTQYF. In DNA form, the CDR3 reads TGCGCCAGCAGCTTGTGGACACCTCCCACAGATACGCAGTATTTT. The chain combines TRBV5-1 with TRBJ2-3; TRBD1 might be the D (5 bases). Germline V lookup: CDR1 SGHRS, CDR2 YFSETQ. The CDR3 covers 15 residues. Trimming pared 1 base from V and 2 bases from J, leaving 11 bases between.

The J gene is TRBJ2-7, the V gene TRBV7-8, with 8 bases matching TRBD2. Trimming at V came to 5 bases and at J to 0 bases, leaving 3 bases not matched to a gene. This CDR3 region has 14 residues. CDR1 SGHVS and CDR2 FQNEAQ come from the germline V gene. The CDR3 protein is CASSSGGPSYEQYF. CDR3 nucleotide sequence: TGTGCCAGCAGCAGCGGGGGCCCCTCCTACGAGCAGTACTTC.